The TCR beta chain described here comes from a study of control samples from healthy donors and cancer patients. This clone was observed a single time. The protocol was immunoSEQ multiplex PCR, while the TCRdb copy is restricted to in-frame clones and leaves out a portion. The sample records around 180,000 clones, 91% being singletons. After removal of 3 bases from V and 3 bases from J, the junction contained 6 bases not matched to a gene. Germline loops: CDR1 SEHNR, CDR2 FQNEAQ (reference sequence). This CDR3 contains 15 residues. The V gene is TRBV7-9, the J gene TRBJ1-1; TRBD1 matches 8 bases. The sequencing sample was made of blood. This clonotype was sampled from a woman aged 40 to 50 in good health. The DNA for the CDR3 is TGTGCCAGCAGCTTGGGGACAGGTGTGTACACTGAAGCTTTCTTT. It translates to CASSLGTGVYTEAFF.